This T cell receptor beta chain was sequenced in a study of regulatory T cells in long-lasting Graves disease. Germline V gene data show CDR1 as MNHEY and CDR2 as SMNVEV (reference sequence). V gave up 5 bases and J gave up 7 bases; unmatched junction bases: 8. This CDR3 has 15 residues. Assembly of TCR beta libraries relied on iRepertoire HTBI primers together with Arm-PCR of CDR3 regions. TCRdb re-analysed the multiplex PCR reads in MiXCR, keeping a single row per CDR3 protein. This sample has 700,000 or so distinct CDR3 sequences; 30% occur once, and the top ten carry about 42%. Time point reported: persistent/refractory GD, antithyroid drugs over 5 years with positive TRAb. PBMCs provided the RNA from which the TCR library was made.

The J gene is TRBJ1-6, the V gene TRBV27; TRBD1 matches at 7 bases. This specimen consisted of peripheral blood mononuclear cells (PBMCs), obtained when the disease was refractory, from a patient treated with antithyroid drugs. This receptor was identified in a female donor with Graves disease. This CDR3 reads CASSPPTGNNSPLHF. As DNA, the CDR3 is TGTGCCAGCAGTCCCCCGACAGGGAACAATTCACCCCTCCACTTT.